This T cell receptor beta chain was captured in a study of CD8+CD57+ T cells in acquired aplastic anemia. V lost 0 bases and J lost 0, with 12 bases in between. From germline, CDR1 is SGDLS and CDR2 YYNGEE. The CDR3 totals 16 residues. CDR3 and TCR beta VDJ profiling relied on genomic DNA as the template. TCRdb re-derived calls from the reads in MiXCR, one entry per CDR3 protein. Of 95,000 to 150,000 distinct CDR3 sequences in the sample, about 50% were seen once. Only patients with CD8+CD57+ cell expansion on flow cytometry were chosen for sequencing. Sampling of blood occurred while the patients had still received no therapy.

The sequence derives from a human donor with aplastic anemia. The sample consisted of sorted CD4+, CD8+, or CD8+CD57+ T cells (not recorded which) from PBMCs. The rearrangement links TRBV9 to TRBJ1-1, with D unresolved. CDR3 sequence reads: CASSVGIVAMNTEAFF. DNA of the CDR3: TGTGCCAGCAGCGTAGGGATTGTGGCCATGAACACTGAAGCTTTCTTT.